This T cell receptor beta chain emerged from a study of blood T cell repertoires in COVID-19. Original analysis: Amplification from reference gene primers served as the basis for estimated nucleated cell counts. Generated by immunoSEQ multiplex PCR, the TCRdb table keeps only in-frame clones and is missing some. The V and J calls and clone size come from that table; D and trimming were worked out from the DNA. The sample yields about 220,000 clones, 80% seen once. The source material was peripheral blood. The sequence came from a woman aged 70 to 79 with acute or convalescent COVID-19.

The CDR3, as DNA: TGCGCCAGCAGCCCCCCTCTCTCCTACGAGCAGTACTTC. As protein: CASSPPLSYEQYF. J is TRBJ2-7 and V is TRBV4-1, with unresolved D. The V and J ends lost 4 bases and 0 bases respectively, with 7 bases between them. The germline CDR1 and CDR2 sequences are MGHRA and YSYEKL. The CDR3 is 13 residues long.